This T cell receptor beta chain was sequenced during a study of OX40 agonist ivuxolimab in advanced cancers. Study as a whole: In three patients, partial responses were observed, one with hepatocellular carcinoma and two with cutaneous melanoma.

CDR3 length: 16 residues. V shed 3 bases and J shed 2 bases, with 14 bases lying between them. The germline gives CDR1 KGHSH, CDR2 LQKENI. Note on this clone: Antigen specificity is unknown.

Findings and limits, study-wide: Clonal expansion among partial responders at 0.1-3.0 mg/kg ranked near the lowest.

Autoimmune disease history or systemic immunosuppression meant exclusion. Libraries were prepared by immunoSEQ multiplex PCR; TCRdb keeps only in-frame clonotypes and omits some of them. Here the sample spans 45,000 to 55,000 clones, roughly 83% being singletons. The TCR sequence derives from an adult with an advanced solid tumor such as melanoma, head and neck, liver or kidney cancer. This chain links TRBV18 with TRBJ2-1; D is possibly TRBD2 (6 bases). The source was CD4+ or CD8+ T cells sorted from blood, collected in a trial of the OX40 agonist ivuxolimab. The CDR3 DNA sequence: TGTGCCAGCTCACCGGGACTTACGAATACCTACAATGAGCAGTTCTTC. This gives the protein CASSPGLTNTYNEQFF.